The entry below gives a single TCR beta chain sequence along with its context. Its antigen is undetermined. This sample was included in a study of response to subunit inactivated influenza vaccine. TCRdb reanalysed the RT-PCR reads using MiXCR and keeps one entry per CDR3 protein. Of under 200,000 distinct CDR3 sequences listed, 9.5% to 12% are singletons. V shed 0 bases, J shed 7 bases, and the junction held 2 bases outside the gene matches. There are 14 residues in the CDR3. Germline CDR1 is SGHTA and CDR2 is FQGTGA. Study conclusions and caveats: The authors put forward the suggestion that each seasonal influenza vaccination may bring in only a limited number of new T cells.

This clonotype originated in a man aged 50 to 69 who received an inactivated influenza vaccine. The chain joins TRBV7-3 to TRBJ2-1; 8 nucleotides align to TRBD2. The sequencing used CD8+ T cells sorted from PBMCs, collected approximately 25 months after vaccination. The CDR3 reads CASSLTTGGNEQFF. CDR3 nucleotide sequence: TGTGCCAGCAGCTTAACGACGGGAGGGAATGAGCAGTTCTTC.